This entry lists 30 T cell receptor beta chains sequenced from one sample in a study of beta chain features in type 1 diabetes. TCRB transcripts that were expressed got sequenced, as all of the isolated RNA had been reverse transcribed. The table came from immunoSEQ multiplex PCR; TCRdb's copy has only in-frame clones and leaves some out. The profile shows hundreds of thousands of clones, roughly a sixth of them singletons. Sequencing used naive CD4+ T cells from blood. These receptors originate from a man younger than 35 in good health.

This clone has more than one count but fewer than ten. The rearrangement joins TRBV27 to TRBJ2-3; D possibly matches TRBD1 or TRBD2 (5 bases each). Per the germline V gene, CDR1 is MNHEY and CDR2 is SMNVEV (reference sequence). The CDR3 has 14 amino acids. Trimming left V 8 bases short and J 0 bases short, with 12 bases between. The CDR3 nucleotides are TGTGCCAGCGGCCCCGGGGCAAGCACAGATACGCAGTATTTT. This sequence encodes CASGPGASTDTQYF.

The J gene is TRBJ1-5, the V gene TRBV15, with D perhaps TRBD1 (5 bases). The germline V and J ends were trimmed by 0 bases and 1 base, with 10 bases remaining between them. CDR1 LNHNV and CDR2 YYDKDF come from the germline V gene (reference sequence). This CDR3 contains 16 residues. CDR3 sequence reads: CATSRDRGQSNQPQHF. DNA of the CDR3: TGTGCCACCAGCAGAGACCGGGGCCAGAGCAATCAGCCCCAGCATTTT.

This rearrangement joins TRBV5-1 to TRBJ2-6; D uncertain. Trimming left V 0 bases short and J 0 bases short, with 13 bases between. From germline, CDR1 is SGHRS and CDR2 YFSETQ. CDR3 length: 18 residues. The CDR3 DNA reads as TGCGCCAGCAGCTTGGATGCAGGACGCCGCTCTGGGGCCAACGTCCTGACTTTC. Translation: CASSLDAGRRSGANVLTF.

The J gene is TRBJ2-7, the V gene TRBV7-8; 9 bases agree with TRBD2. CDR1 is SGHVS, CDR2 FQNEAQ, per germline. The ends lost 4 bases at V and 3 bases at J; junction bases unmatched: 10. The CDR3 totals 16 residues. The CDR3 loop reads CASSSRQASGIYEQYF. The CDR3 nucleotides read TGTGCCAGCAGCTCCCGACAGGCTAGCGGGATCTACGAGCAGTACTTC.

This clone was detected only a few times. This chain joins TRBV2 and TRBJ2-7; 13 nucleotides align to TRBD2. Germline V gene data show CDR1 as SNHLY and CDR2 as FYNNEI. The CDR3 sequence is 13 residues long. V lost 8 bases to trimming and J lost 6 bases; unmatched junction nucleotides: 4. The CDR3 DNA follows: TGTGCCAGCGGACTAGCGGGAGTGAGCGAGCAGTACTTC. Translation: CASGLAGVSEQYF.

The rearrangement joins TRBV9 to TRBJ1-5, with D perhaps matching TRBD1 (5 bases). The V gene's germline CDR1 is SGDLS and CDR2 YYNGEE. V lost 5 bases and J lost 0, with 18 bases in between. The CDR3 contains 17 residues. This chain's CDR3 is CASSGVRQPYSNQPQHF. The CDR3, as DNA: TGTGCCAGCAGTGGGGTAAGACAGCCTTATAGCAATCAGCCCCAGCATTTT.

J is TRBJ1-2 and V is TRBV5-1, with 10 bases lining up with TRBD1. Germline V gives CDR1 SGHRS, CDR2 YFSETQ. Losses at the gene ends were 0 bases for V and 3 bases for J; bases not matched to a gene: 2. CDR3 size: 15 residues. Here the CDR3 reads CASSLGGTGDYGYTF. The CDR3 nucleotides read TGCGCCAGCAGCTTGGGCGGGACAGGGGACTATGGCTACACCTTC.

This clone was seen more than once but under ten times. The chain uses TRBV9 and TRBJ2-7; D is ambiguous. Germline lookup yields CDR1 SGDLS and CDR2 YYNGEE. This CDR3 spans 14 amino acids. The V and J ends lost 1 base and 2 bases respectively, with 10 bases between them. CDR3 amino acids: CASSVSPLTYEQYF. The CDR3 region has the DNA TGTGCCAGCAGCGTATCTCCACTTACCTACGAGCAGTACTTC.

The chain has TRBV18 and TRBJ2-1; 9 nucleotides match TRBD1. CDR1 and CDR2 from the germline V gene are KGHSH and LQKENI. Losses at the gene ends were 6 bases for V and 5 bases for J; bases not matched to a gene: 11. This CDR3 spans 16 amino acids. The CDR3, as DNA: TGTGCCAGCTCGGTCTCCGGGACAGGGCCCCACAATGAGCAGTTCTTC. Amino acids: CASSVSGTGPHNEQFF.

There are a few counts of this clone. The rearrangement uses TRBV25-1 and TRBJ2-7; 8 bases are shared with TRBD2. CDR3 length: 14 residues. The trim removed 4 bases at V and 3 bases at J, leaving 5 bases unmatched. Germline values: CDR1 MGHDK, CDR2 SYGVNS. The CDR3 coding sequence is TGTGCCAGCAGTGCTTCGGGAGGGTTCTACGAGCAGTACTTC. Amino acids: CASSASGGFYEQYF.

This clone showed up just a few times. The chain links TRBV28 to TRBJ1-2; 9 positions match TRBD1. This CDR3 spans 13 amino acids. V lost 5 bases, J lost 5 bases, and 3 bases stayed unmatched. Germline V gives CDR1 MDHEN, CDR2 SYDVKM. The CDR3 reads CASSEGTGYGYTF. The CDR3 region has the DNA TGTGCCAGCAGTGAAGGGACAGGGTATGGCTACACCTTC.

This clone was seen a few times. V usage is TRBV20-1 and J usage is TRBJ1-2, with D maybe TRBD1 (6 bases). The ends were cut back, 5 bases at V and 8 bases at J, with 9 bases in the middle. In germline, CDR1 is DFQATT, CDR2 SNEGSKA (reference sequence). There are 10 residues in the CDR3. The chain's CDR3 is CSAARGGYTF. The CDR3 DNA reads TGCAGTGCTGCCAGGGGCGGCTACACCTTC.

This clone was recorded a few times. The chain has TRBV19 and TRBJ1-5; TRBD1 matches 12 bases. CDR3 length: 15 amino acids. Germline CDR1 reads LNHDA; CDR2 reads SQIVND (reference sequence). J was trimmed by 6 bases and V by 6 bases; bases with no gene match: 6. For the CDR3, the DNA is TGTGCCAGTAGCGCCGGGACAGGGGGCGGTCAGCCCCAGCATTTT. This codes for CASSAGTGGGQPQHF.

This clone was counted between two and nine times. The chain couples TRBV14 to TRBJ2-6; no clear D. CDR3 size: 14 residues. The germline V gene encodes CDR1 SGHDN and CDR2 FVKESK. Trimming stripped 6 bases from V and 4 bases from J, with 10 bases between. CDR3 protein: CASSVWFGANVLTF. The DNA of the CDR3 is TGTGCCAGCAGTGTATGGTTCGGGGCCAACGTCCTGACTTTC. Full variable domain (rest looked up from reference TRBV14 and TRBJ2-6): EAGVTQFPSHSVIEKGQTVTLRCDPISGHDNLYWYRRVMGKEIKFLLHFVKESKQDESGMPNNRFLAERTGGTYSTLKVQPAELEDSGVYFCASSVWFGANVLTFGAGSRLTVL.

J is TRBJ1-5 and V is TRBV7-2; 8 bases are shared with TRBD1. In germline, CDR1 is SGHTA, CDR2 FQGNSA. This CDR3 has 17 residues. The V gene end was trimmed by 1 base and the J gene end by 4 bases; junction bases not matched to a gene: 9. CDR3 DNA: TGTGCCAGCAGCTTAGTTAGAGGAGGACAGGGTAATCAGCCCCAGCATTTT. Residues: CASSLVRGGQGNQPQHF.

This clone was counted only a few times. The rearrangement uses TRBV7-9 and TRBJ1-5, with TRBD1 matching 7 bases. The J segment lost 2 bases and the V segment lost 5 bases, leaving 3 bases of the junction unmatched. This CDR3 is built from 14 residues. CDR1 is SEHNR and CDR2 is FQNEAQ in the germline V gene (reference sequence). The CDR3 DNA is TGTGCCAGCAGCGTTACAGGGGGCAATCAGCCCCAGCATTTT. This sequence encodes CASSVTGGNQPQHF.

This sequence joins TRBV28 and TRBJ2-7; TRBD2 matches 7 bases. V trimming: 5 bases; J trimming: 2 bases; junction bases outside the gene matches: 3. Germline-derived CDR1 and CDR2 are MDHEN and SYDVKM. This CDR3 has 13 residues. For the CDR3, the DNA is TGTGCCAGCAGTGGCCGGGGGGCCTACGAGCAGTACTTC. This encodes CASSGRGAYEQYF.

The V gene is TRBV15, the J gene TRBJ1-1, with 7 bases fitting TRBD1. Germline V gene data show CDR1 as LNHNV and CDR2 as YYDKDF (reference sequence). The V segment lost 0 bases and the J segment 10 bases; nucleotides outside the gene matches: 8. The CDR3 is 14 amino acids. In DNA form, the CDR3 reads TGTGCCACCAGCAGAGATCCCATGACAGGGATAGCTTTCTTT. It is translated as CATSRDPMTGIAFF.

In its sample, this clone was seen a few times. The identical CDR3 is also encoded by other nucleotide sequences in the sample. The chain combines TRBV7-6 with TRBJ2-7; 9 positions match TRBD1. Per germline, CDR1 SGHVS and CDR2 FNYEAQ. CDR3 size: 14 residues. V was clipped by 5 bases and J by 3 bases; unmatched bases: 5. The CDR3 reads CASSLGQGGYEQYF. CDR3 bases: TGTGCCAGCAGCCTGGGACAGGGAGGCTACGAGCAGTACTTC.

The CDR3 region is CASSLTRVAGPYNEQFF. CDR3 bases: TGTGCCAGCAGCTTAACTCGGGTAGCGGGCCCCTACAATGAGCAGTTCTTC. V gene TRBV7-3 combines with J gene TRBJ2-1; TRBD2 aligns across 7 bases. V dropped 0 bases and J dropped 2; count of bases not matched to a gene: 7. This CDR3 is built from 17 residues. Germline V gives CDR1 SGHTA, CDR2 FQGTGA. Complete variable domain (other parts from reference TRBV7-3 and TRBJ2-1): GAGVSQTPSNKVTEKGKYVELRCDPISGHTALYWYRQSLGQGPEFLIYFQGTGAADDSGLPNDRFFAVRPEGSVSTLKIQRTERGDSAVYLCASSLTRVAGPYNEQFFGPGTRLTVL.

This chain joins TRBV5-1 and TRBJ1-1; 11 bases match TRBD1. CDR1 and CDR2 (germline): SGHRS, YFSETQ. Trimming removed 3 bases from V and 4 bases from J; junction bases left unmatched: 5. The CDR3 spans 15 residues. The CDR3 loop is CASSSSGTGGTEAFF. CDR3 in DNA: TGCGCCAGCAGCTCATCTGGGACAGGGGGCACTGAAGCTTTCTTT.

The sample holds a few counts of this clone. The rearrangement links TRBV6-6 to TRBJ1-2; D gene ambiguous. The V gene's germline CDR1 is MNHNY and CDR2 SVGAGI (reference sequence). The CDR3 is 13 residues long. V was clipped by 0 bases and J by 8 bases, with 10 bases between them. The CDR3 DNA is TGTGCCAGCAGTTACTCCTATACCGGCGGCTACACCTTC. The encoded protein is CASSYSYTGGYTF.

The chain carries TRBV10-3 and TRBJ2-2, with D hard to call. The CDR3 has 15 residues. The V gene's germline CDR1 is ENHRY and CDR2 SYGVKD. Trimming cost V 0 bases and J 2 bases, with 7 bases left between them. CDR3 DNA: TGTGCCATCAGTGAGTCGCGTCCTAACACCGGGGAGCTGTTTTTT. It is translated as CAISESRPNTGELFF.

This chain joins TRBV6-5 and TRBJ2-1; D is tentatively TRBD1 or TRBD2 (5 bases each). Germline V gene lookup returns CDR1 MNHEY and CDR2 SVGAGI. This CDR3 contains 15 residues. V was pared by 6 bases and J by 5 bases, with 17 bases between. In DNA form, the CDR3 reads TGTGCCAGCAGAGGGGACCTCTGGGCCGACAATGAGCAGTTCTTC. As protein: CASRGDLWADNEQFF.

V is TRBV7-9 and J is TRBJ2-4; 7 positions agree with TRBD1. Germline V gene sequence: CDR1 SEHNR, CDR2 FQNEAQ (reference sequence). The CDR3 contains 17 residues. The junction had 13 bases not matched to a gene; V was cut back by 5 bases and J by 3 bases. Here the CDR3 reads CASSLNPGTVSKNIQYF. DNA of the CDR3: TGTGCCAGCAGCCTCAATCCGGGGACAGTTAGCAAAAACATTCAGTACTTC.

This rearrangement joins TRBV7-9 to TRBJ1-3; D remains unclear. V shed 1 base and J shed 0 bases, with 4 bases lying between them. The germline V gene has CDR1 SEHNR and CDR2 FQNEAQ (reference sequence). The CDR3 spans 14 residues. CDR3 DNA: TGTGCCAGCAGCTTAGGGATCTCTGGAAACACCATATATTTT. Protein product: CASSLGISGNTIYF.

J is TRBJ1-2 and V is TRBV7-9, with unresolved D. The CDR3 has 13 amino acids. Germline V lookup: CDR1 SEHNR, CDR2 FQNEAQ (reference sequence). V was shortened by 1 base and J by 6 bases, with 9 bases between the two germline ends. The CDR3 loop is CASSLGRVDGYTF. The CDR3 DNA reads TGTGCCAGCAGCTTAGGGAGGGTTGATGGCTACACCTTC.

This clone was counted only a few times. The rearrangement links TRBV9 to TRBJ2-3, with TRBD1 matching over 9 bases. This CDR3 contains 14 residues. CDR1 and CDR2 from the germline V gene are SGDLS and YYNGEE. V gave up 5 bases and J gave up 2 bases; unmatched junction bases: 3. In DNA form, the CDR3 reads TGTGCCAGCAGTCAACAGGGGGCCACAGATACGCAGTATTTT. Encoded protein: CASSQQGATDTQYF.

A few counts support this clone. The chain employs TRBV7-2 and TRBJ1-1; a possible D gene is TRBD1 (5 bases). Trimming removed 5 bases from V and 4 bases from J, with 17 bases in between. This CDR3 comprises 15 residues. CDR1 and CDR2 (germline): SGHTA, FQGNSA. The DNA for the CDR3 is TGTGCCAGCAGCCCTCGAGTTGGGGCGAGCACTGAAGCTTTCTTT. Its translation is CASSPRVGASTEAFF.

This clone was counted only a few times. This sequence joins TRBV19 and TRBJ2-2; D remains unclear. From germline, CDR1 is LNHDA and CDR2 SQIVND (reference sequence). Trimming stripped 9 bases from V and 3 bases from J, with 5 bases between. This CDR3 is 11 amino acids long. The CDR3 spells CASSYTGELFF. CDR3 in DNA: TGTGCCAGCAGCTACACCGGGGAGCTGTTTTTT.